This T cell receptor (beta chain) was observed in a study of identical twins. Findings and limits, study-wide: Researchers reported weaker excess twin sharing in beta out-of-frame sequences. Alpha sequences out of frame and shared by twins had excess low generation probability.

TCRdb passed the 5' RACE reads through MiXCR, listing each CDR3 protein once. The data contain about 280,000 distinct CDR3 sequences, about 8.1% of them seen just once; the ten biggest clones take up 2.1%. Deletions cut 2 bases from V and 1 base from J, with 2 bases between. This CDR3 has 12 residues. CDR1 is SNHLY and CDR2 is FYNNEI in the germline V gene. On this clonotype: What it binds is unknown.

The sample was also reused in another study, on yellow fever vaccine responses in identical twins.

The chain employs TRBV2 and TRBJ1-1; no reliable D call. Sequencing was carried out using memory (CD45RO+) T cells sorted from blood. This TCR was recovered from a woman aged 18-30 years in good health. The CDR3: CASSEQNTEAFF. CDR3 nucleotides: TGTGCCAGCAGTGAACAGAACACTGAAGCTTTCTTT.